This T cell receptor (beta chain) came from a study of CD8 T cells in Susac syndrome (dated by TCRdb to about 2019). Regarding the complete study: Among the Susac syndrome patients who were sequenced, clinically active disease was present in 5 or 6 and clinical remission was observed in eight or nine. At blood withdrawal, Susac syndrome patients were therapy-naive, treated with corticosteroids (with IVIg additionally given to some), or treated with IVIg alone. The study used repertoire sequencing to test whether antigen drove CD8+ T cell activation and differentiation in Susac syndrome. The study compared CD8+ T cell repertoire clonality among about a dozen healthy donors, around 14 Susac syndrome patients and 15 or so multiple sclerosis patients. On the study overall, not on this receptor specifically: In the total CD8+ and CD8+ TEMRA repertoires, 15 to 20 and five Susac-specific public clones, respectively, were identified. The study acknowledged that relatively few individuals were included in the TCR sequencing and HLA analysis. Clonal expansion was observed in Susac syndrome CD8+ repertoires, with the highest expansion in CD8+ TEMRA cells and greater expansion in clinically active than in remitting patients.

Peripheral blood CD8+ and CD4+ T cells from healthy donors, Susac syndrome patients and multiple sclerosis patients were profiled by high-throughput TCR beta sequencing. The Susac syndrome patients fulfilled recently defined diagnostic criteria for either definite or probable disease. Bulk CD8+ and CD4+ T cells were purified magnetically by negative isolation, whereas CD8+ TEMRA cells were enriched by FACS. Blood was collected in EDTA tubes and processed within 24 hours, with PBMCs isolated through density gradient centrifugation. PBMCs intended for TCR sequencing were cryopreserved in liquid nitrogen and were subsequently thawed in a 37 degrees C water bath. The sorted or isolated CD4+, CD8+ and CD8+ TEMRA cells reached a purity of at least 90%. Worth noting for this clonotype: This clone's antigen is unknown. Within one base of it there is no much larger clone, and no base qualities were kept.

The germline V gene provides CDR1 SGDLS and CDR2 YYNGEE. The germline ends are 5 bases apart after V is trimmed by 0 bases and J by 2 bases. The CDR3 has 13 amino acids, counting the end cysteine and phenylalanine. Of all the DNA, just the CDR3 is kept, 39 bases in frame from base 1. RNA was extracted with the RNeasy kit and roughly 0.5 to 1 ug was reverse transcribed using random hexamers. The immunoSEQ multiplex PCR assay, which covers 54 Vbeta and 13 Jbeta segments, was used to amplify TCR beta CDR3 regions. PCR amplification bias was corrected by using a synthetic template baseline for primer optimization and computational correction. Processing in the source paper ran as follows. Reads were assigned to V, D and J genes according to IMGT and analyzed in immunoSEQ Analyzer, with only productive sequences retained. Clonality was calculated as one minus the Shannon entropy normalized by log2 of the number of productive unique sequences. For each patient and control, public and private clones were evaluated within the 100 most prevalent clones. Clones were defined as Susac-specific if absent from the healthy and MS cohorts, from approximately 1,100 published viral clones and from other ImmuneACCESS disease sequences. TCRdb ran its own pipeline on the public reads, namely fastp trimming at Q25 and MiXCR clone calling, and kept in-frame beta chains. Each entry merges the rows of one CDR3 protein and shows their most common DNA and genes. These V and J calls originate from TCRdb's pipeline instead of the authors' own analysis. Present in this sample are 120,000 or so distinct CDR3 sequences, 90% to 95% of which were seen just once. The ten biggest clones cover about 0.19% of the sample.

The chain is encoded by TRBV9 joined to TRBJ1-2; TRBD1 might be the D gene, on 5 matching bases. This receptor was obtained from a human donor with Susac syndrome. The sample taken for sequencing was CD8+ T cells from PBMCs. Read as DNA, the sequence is TGTGCCAGCAGCGTAGCAGGGAACTATGGCTACACCTTC. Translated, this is CASSVAGNYGYTF.